One and the same sample provided the 11 T cell receptor beta chains below, sequenced in a study of T-cell memory formation after mild COVID-19. TCRdb re-derived calls from the 5' RACE reads in MiXCR, one entry per CDR3 protein. This sample has roughly 250,000 distinct CDR3 sequences, with 15% to 20% found just once. The specimen sequenced was PBMCs or a T cell subset sorted from them (not recorded which). Every receptor here comes from a man in his late teens or twenties who had mild COVID-19 (a few samples of this study predate the infection). Cell type and time point are not known.

The genes are TRBV6-2 or TRBV6-3 and TRBJ2-5; tentatively, D is TRBD1 (6 bases). This CDR3 comprises 12 residues. The V and J ends lost 8 bases and 4 bases respectively, with 11 bases between them. Germline V gene sequence: CDR1 MNHEY, CDR2 SVGEGT. CDR3 in amino acids: CASQGTGETQYF. For the CDR3, the DNA is TGTGCCAGCCAGGGGACCGGAGAGACCCAGTACTTC.

This clonotype appeared a few times. The genes are TRBV5-4 and TRBJ1-1; D not resolved. V lost 4 bases and J lost 0, with 10 bases in between. This CDR3 is 14 amino acids long. Germline V gene data show CDR1 as SGHNT and CDR2 as YYREEE (reference sequence). The DNA for the CDR3 is TGTGCCAGCAGCCCGACGGTACTGAACACTGAAGCTTTCTTT. It translates to CASSPTVLNTEAFF.

CDR3 sequence (DNA): TGTGCCAGCAGTTACACCCAGGGGATAAATGGCTACACCTTC. Translation gives CASSYTQGINGYTF. This chain uses TRBV6-5 with TRBJ1-2; D perhaps matches TRBD1 (6 bases). Germline lookup yields CDR1 MNHEY and CDR2 SVGAGI. V lost 2 bases and J 6 bases, leaving 13 bases between the germline ends. This CDR3 comprises 14 residues.

This clonotype was seen repeatedly, ten times or more. The chain couples TRBV5-1 to TRBJ2-1; D gene unclear. Germline loops: CDR1 SGHRS, CDR2 YFSETQ. The CDR3 contains 12 residues. Trimming cost V 0 bases and J 5 bases, with 3 bases left between them. DNA for the CDR3: TGCGCCAGCAGCTTGGGCCACAATGAGCAGTTCTTC. Its protein is CASSLGHNEQFF.

V usage is TRBV7-6 and J usage is TRBJ2-1; 10 positions match TRBD1. V shed 3 bases and J 5 bases; nucleotides not matched to a gene: 1. The CDR3 runs 14 residues. The germline V gene has CDR1 SGHVS and CDR2 FNYEAQ. CDR3 residues: CASSFGQGDNEQFF. The CDR3 DNA reads TGTGCCAGCAGCTTTGGACAGGGGGACAATGAGCAGTTCTTC.

The rearrangement links TRBV19 to TRBJ1-5; D gene ambiguous. Trimming stripped 5 bases from V and 0 bases from J, with 11 bases between. The CDR3 length is 15 residues. The germline V gene has CDR1 LNHDA and CDR2 SQIVND (reference sequence). The DNA for the CDR3 is TGTGCCAGTAGTCCCCCCAGGAATAGCAATCAGCCCCAGCATTTT. Its translation is CASSPPRNSNQPQHF.

This clonotype has more than one count but fewer than ten. The chain couples TRBV12-3 or TRBV12-4 to TRBJ1-4; D remains ambiguous. Trimming removed 5 bases from V and 0 bases from J, with 10 bases in between. The CDR3 extends over 15 amino acids. CDR3 region: CASSPPGTTNEKLFF. The CDR3 DNA sequence: TGTGCCAGCAGTCCCCCAGGAACAACTAATGAAAAACTGTTTTTT.

V gene TRBV5-1 combines with J gene TRBJ1-4; TRBD1 is a possible D gene (5 bases). CDR1 is SGHRS, CDR2 YFSETQ, per germline. The CDR3 runs to 15 residues. Trimming stripped 4 bases from V and 6 bases from J, with 16 bases between. This CDR3 reads CASSPRDPMDEKLFF. The CDR3 nucleotides are TGCGCCAGCAGCCCCCGGGACCCAATGGATGAAAAACTGTTTTTT.

This clonotype was seen just once. V usage is TRBV20-1 and J usage is TRBJ2-3; 7 bases line up with TRBD2. CDR1 is DFQATT and CDR2 is SNEGSKA in the germline V gene (reference sequence). There are 14 residues in the CDR3. J gave up 2 bases and V 5 bases, and 7 bases lay outside the gene matches. The CDR3 loop is CSAPLTSVTDTQYF. The CDR3 bases are TGCAGTGCTCCCCTCACTAGCGTCACAGATACGCAGTATTTT.

This clonotype was seen a handful of times. CDR3 sequence: CASTFSQTSGTGELFF. In DNA, the CDR3 is TGTGCCAGCACGTTTTCCCAGACTAGCGGGACCGGGGAGCTGTTTTTT. The chain employs TRBV6-5 and TRBJ2-2; TRBD2 matches at 10 bases. The germline V gene has CDR1 MNHEY and CDR2 SVGAGI. V shed 7 bases and J 5 bases; nucleotides not matched to a gene: 10. The CDR3 runs 16 residues.

The CDR3 spells CASSVKGNQPQHF. The CDR3 region has the DNA TGCGCCAGCAGTGTAAAGGGCAATCAGCCCCAGCATTTT. V gene TRBV10-2 combines with J gene TRBJ1-5; the D is unclear. Per germline, CDR1 WSHSY and CDR2 SAAADI. This CDR3 contains 13 residues. Trimming removed 4 bases at V and 2 bases at J, with 6 bases between.